A single sample is the source of the 20 T cell receptor beta chains below, sequenced in a study of cytomegalovirus exposure and HLA in healthy donors. Assay: immunoSEQ multiplex PCR; the TCRdb copy retains only in-frame clones and omits some. Of about 190,000 clones in the sample, 86% were seen once. Sequenced: PBMCs. These receptors came from a woman between 18 and 30 years old in good health and CMV-seronegative.

This clone has only a few counts. V gene TRBV11-1 combines with J gene TRBJ1-2, with 10 bases aligning to TRBD1. This CDR3 is 15 amino acids long. Trimming took 5 bases from V and 3 from J; bases not matched to a gene: 6. Germline-derived CDR1 and CDR2 are SGHAT and FQDESV (reference sequence). CDR3 nucleotide sequence: TGTGCCAGCAGCCACCGGACAGGGGGAGACTATGGCTACACCTTC. Translating gives CASSHRTGGDYGYTF.

The V gene is TRBV14, the J gene TRBJ2-7; D gene unclear. V dropped 5 bases and J dropped 7 bases, with 24 bases sitting between them. This CDR3 has 16 amino acids. Germline CDR1 reads SGHDN; CDR2 reads FVKESK. The DNA of the CDR3 is TGTGCCAGCAGCGAAGGCTACCCAGGCCCTCGTGTTGAGCAGTACTTC. It codes for CASSEGYPGPRVEQYF. Full variable domain (remainder filled in from reference TRBV14 and TRBJ2-7): EAGVTQFPSHSVIEKGQTVTLRCDPISGHDNLYWYRRVMGKEIKFLLHFVKESKQDESGMPNNRFLAERTGGTYSTLKVQPAELEDSGVYFCASSEGYPGPRVEQYFGPGTRLTVT.

This clone appeared a few times. The CDR3: CASSVTDQPQHF. The DNA of the CDR3 is TGTGCCAGCAGCGTAACGGATCAGCCCCAGCATTTT. The J gene is TRBJ1-5, the V gene TRBV7-9, with D unclear. Germline V gene data show CDR1 as SEHNR and CDR2 as FQNEAQ (reference sequence). The length of the CDR3 is 12 residues. V lost 5 bases and J lost 5, with 7 bases in between.

The chain uses TRBV10-1 and TRBJ2-5, with D possibly being TRBD1 (5 bases). The CDR3 has 17 amino acids. Germline lookup yields CDR1 WNHNN and CDR2 SYGVQD (reference sequence). Trimming pared 0 bases from V and 0 bases from J, leaving 14 bases between. CDR3 sequence (DNA): TGCGCCAGCAGTGAGTCGAAGGGGATGGGGAACCAAGAGACCCAGTACTTC. It translates to CASSESKGMGNQETQYF.

The chain recombines TRBV14 with TRBJ1-1; TRBD1 matches at 9 bases. Germline loops: CDR1 SGHDN, CDR2 FVKESK. With V trimmed by 5 bases and J by 1 base, 8 bases remained unmatched. The CDR3 is 16 residues long. CDR3: CASSFLAGQGNTEAFF. The DNA for the CDR3 is TGTGCCAGCAGCTTCCTCGCGGGACAGGGGAACACTGAAGCTTTCTTT.

The chain combines TRBV7-6 with TRBJ2-3; the D gene is possibly TRBD1 (7 bases). Trimming shortened V by 4 bases and J by 2 bases, and 13 bases separated the two germline ends. The CDR3 covers 15 residues. Germline CDR1 is SGHVS and CDR2 is FNYEAQ. The CDR3 region has the DNA TGTGCCAGCAGCTCGCCAGGGGGGTACACAGATACGCAGTATTTT. Translation gives CASSSPGGYTDTQYF.

The gene calls are TRBV4-1 and TRBJ2-7; D is possibly TRBD1 (6 bases). Per germline, CDR1 MGHRA and CDR2 YSYEKL. V lost 10 bases, J lost 1 base, and 14 bases lay in between. The length of the CDR3 is 13 residues. For the CDR3, the DNA is TGCGCCACCTCAATGACAGGTTCCTACGAGCAGTACTTC. Residues: CATSMTGSYEQYF.

V and J are TRBV27 and TRBJ2-6; weak D call: TRBD2 (5 bases). Per the germline V gene, CDR1 is MNHEY and CDR2 is SMNVEV (reference sequence). The length of the CDR3 is 15 residues. Trimming removed 8 bases at V and 0 bases at J, with 11 bases between. Here the CDR3 reads CASGQAVSGANVLTF. The CDR3, as DNA: TGTGCCAGCGGCCAAGCGGTCTCTGGGGCCAACGTCCTGACTTTC.

This chain connects TRBV21-1 to TRBJ2-7; the D call of TRBD2 is as the table states it, not checked on the DNA. TRBV21-1 is reported as a pseudogene. CDR3 length equals 16 residues. CDR3 DNA sequence: TGTGCCAGCAGCAATAATAGGAGCGGGACCGCCTGGGAGCAGTACTTC. The encoded protein is CASSNNRSGTAWEQYF.

The chain links TRBV7-9 to TRBJ1-5; possible D gene TRBD1, 5 bases. The CDR3 runs to 16 residues. V gave up 1 base and J gave up 2 bases, with 12 bases separating them. Germline values: CDR1 SEHNR, CDR2 FQNEAQ (reference sequence). The CDR3 DNA reads TGTGCCAGCAGCTTAGTGCATCCGGGGGGCAATCAGCCCCAGCATTTT. Its protein product is CASSLVHPGGNQPQHF.

The V gene is TRBV13, the J gene TRBJ2-7; the match to TRBD2 covers 12 bases. J was trimmed by 2 bases and V by 4 bases; bases with no gene match: 3. In germline, CDR1 is PRHDT, CDR2 FYEKMQ (reference sequence). There are 15 residues in the CDR3. The CDR3 DNA sequence: TGTGCCAGCAGCTCTCGGACTAGCGGGACCTACGAGCAGTACTTC. Translation: CASSSRTSGTYEQYF.

The chain couples TRBV2 to TRBJ1-1; 9 bases align to TRBD1. Germline values: CDR1 SNHLY, CDR2 FYNNEI. V shed 4 bases, J shed 7 bases, and the junction held 7 bases outside the gene matches. The CDR3 loop spans 14 amino acids. CDR3 bases: TGTGCCAGCAGTGTTACAGGGGGCGTCTTTGAAGCTTTCTTT. Protein sequence: CASSVTGGVFEAFF.

The chain recombines TRBV2 with TRBJ2-2; 10 bases are a match to TRBD2. Germline lookup yields CDR1 SNHLY and CDR2 FYNNEI. The J segment lost 4 bases and the V segment lost 8 bases, leaving 7 bases of the junction unmatched. The CDR3 sequence is 15 residues long. The CDR3 region is CASRRTSGPTGELFF. The DNA of the CDR3 is TGTGCCAGCCGGAGGACTAGCGGACCCACCGGGGAGCTGTTTTTT.

The CDR3 region has the DNA TGTGCCAGCAGCCCGACTTACTCCTACGAGCAGTACTTC. It encodes CASSPTYSYEQYF. The chain joins TRBV5-4 to TRBJ2-7; D gene unclear. Germline lookup yields CDR1 SGHNT and CDR2 YYREEE (reference sequence). The V and J ends lost 4 bases and 0 bases respectively, with 8 bases between them. This CDR3 region has 13 residues.

V and J are TRBV4-1 and TRBJ2-1, with a possible D match to TRBD2 (5 bases). The CDR3 covers 17 residues. The V end lost 1 base, the J end lost 4 bases, and 17 bases lay between the germline ends. Germline V gives CDR1 MGHRA, CDR2 YSYEKL. CDR3 sequence: CASSQAYAVDLYNEQFF. In DNA form, the CDR3 reads TGCGCCAGCAGCCAAGCCTACGCCGTGGACTTATACAATGAGCAGTTCTTC.

This clone was recorded once. The chain joins TRBV10-2 to TRBJ2-3, with a tentative D call TRBD2 (7 bases). Germline-derived CDR1 and CDR2 are WSHSY and SAAADI. CDR3 length: 15 residues. V dropped 4 bases and J dropped 2 bases, with 13 bases sitting between them. CDR3 DNA: TGCGCCAGCAGTGCTGGCGGGGGCTACACAGATACGCAGTATTTT. Protein product: CASSAGGGYTDTQYF.

The rearrangement uses TRBV5-1 and TRBJ2-2, with 8 bases that match TRBD2. Per the germline V gene, CDR1 is SGHRS and CDR2 is YFSETQ. With V trimmed by 4 bases and J by 1 base, 9 bases remained unmatched. CDR3 size: 17 residues. CDR3: CASSQDPAGVNTGELFF. The CDR3 DNA is TGCGCCAGCAGCCAAGATCCAGCGGGAGTGAACACCGGGGAGCTGTTTTTT.

The gene calls are TRBV15 and TRBJ1-5; D gene ambiguous. Looked up from germline, CDR1 is LNHNV and CDR2 is YYDKDF (reference sequence). Trimming took off 5 bases at V and 6 bases at J, with 17 bases between the two ends. The CDR3 runs 15 residues. CDR3 sequence (DNA): TGTGCCACCAGCCCAGGCGGGGTCCTTGGTCAGCCCCAGCATTTT. Translated, it gives CATSPGGVLGQPQHF.

This sequence joins TRBV5-4 and TRBJ2-7; 8 bases line up with TRBD1. Trimming took 4 bases from V and 3 from J; bases not matched to a gene: 6. The germline V gene encodes CDR1 SGHNT and CDR2 YYREEE (reference sequence). This CDR3 region has 14 residues. CDR3 bases: TGTGCCAGCAGCATACGGACAGGGAACTACGAGCAGTACTTC. Its translation: CASSIRTGNYEQYF.

The chain joins TRBV7-9 to TRBJ1-4; D not resolved. The CDR3 length is 11 residues. V was cut by 6 bases and J by 8 bases, with 7 bases left in between. CDR1 is SEHNR and CDR2 is FQNEAQ in the germline V gene (reference sequence). The CDR3 sequence: CASSIKEKLFF. The DNA for the CDR3 is TGTGCCAGCAGTATAAAAGAAAAACTGTTTTTT. Looking up the rest from reference TRBV7-9 and TRBJ1-4 gives the full variable domain: DTGVSQNPRHKITKRGQNVTFRCDPISEHNRLYWYRQTLGQGPEFLTYFQNEAQLEKSRLLSDRFSAERPKGSFSTLEIQRTEQGDSAMYLCASSIKEKLFFGSGTQLSVL.